The rows below give T cell receptor beta chains drawn from one sample of a study of sequential checkpoint blockade in melanoma. Here immunoSEQ multiplex PCR was the method, and the copy in TCRdb shows in-frame clones only, minus some. The sample has more than 7,500 clones; 71% are singletons. The starting material was CD8+ T cells sorted from blood (inferred from file names), obtained from a patient given nivolumab and ipilimumab in sequence. The receptors shown here come from a human donor with melanoma. Both conserved end residues are part of each CDR3. Each record gives: clone size, V gene, CDR3 length, J gene, CDR3 protein. Some rows mark clone size as missing; the rest say once, few, many or name a class of expanded clone.

abundance: once
v_gene: TRBV28
len: 14
j_gene: TRBJ1-6
CDR3aa: CASSLVQGSSPLHF

abundance: NA
v_gene: TRBV2
len: 14
j_gene: TRBJ2-7
CDR3aa: CASSEGQGYYEQYF

abundance: NA
v_gene: TRBV29-1
len: 13
j_gene: TRBJ2-1
CDR3aa: CSVVLTGGPEQFF

abundance: NA
v_gene: TRBV6-1
len: 14
j_gene: TRBJ1-2
CDR3aa: CASSELEGRYGYTF

abundance: NA
v_gene: TRBV7-2
len: 15
j_gene: TRBJ1-5
CDR3aa: CASSLGLGSNQPQHF

abundance: NA
v_gene: TRBV30
len: 12
j_gene: TRBJ1-1
CDR3aa: CAWSWGGSEAFF

abundance: NA
v_gene: TRBV4-1
len: 15
j_gene: TRBJ1-5
CDR3aa: CASSLDRGLSQPQHF

abundance: few
v_gene: TRBV4-3
len: 16
j_gene: TRBJ2-7
CDR3aa: CASSQGTSDPSYEQYF

abundance: NA
v_gene: TRBV12-2
len: 15
j_gene: TRBJ2-1
CDR3aa: CASRLGQGSYNEQFF

abundance: NA
v_gene: TRBV11-3
len: 13
j_gene: TRBJ2-2
CDR3aa: CASSGENTGELFF

abundance: NA
v_gene: TRBV4-1
len: 15
j_gene: TRBJ1-4
CDR3aa: CASSPETGFNEKLFF

abundance: NA
v_gene: TRBV7-9
len: 16
j_gene: TRBJ2-2
CDR3aa: CASSPGLAGGHGELFF

abundance: once
v_gene: TRBV4-2
len: 16
j_gene: TRBJ1-3
CDR3aa: CASSQEEGGGGNTIYF

abundance: NA
v_gene: TRBV7-9
len: 15
j_gene: TRBJ2-7
CDR3aa: CASSLEGAGDPTVDF

abundance: NA
v_gene: TRBV30
len: 14
j_gene: TRBJ1-1
CDR3aa: CAWRRHKLNTEAFF

abundance: NA
v_gene: TRBV4-1
len: 14
j_gene: TRBJ1-2
CDR3aa: CASSQEGRVFGYTF

abundance: NA
v_gene: TRBV6-1
len: 15
j_gene: TRBJ1-5
CDR3aa: CASSEEGGGGQPQHF

abundance: NA
v_gene: TRBV7-2
len: 16
j_gene: TRBJ2-3
CDR3aa: CASGRLAGAGTDTQYF

abundance: few
v_gene: TRBV7-9
len: 15
j_gene: TRBJ1-2
CDR3aa: CASSDQGGGFYGYTF

abundance: NA
v_gene: TRBV29-1
len: 18
j_gene: TRBJ2-5
CDR3aa: CSGQGWTSGRLVRETQYF

abundance: NA
v_gene: TRBV30
len: 12
j_gene: NA
CDR3aa: CAWSSTGNEQYF

abundance: NA
v_gene: TRBV4-3
len: 14
j_gene: TRBJ1-1
CDR3aa: CASSQDREGTEAFF

abundance: NA
v_gene: TRBV28
len: 14
j_gene: TRBJ2-7
CDR3aa: CASSYGTGVGEQYF

abundance: NA
v_gene: TRBV11-3
len: 12
j_gene: TRBJ2-7
CDR3aa: CASRWTTYEQYF

abundance: NA
v_gene: TRBV4-1
len: 17
j_gene: TRBJ2-1
CDR3aa: CASSQEPLQGADNEQFF

abundance: NA
v_gene: TRBV7-6
len: 13
j_gene: TRBJ2-5
CDR3aa: CASGGASQETQYF

abundance: NA
v_gene: TRBV11-3
len: 12
j_gene: TRBJ2-7
CDR3aa: CASSFPGGEQYF

abundance: NA
v_gene: TRBV7-2
len: 15
j_gene: TRBJ1-1
CDR3aa: CASSILLQGNTEAFF

abundance: NA
v_gene: TRBV27
len: 16
j_gene: TRBJ2-5
CDR3aa: CASSLLAGGPGETQYF

abundance: NA
v_gene: TRBV4-3
len: 16
j_gene: TRBJ1-1
CDR3aa: CASSSKPRGGVTEAFF

abundance: NA
v_gene: TRBV29-1
len: 12
j_gene: TRBJ2-7
CDR3aa: CSVELRDYEQYF

abundance: NA
v_gene: TRBV11-2
len: 16
j_gene: TRBJ2-5
CDR3aa: CASSIKILAGQETQYF

abundance: NA
v_gene: TRBV7-2
len: 15
j_gene: TRBJ1-2
CDR3aa: CASSASGTGLYGYTF

abundance: NA
v_gene: TRBV6-1
len: 17
j_gene: TRBJ1-1
CDR3aa: CASSEEAGGARRTEAFF

abundance: NA
v_gene: TRBV7-2
len: 13
j_gene: TRBJ1-1
CDR3aa: CASSEVLYAEAFF

abundance: NA
v_gene: TRBV27
len: 15
j_gene: TRBJ2-3
CDR3aa: CASSLASRRTDTQYF

abundance: medium-sized
v_gene: TRBV4-3
len: 18
j_gene: TRBJ1-1
CDR3aa: CASSQDPVPGQGVGEAFF

abundance: medium-sized
v_gene: TRBV10-3
len: 15
j_gene: TRBJ2-1
CDR3aa: CAISSGTPGYNEQFF

abundance: NA
v_gene: TRBV4-1
len: 15
j_gene: TRBJ2-7
CDR3aa: CASSLVATSSYEQYF

abundance: NA
v_gene: TRBV6-5
len: 15
j_gene: TRBJ2-2
CDR3aa: CASSYSGGSTGELFF

abundance: NA
v_gene: TRBV6-4
len: 16
j_gene: TRBJ2-1
CDR3aa: CASSGRAGDGGNEQFF

abundance: NA
v_gene: TRBV9
len: 16
j_gene: TRBJ2-2
CDR3aa: CASSGGLAGDTGELFF

abundance: few
v_gene: TRBV6-5
len: 15
j_gene: TRBJ2-7
CDR3aa: CASSYSSSVPYEQYF

abundance: NA
v_gene: TRBV6-5
len: 13
j_gene: TRBJ1-2
CDR3aa: CASSGQGADGYTF

abundance: NA
v_gene: TRBV6-5
len: 14
j_gene: TRBJ2-1
CDR3aa: CASSYGTNYNEQFF

abundance: NA
v_gene: TRBV4-3
len: 15
j_gene: TRBJ1-5
CDR3aa: CASSQDGTDYQPQHF

abundance: NA
v_gene: TRBV21-1
len: 13
j_gene: TRBJ2-7
CDR3aa: CASITSGTYEQYF

abundance: NA
v_gene: TRBV21-1
len: 15
j_gene: TRBJ2-7
CDR3aa: CASSKESSVFYEQYF

abundance: NA
v_gene: TRBV7-9
len: 15
j_gene: TRBJ1-1
CDR3aa: CASSLWQVGNTEAFF

abundance: few
v_gene: TRBV9
len: 15
j_gene: TRBJ1-2
CDR3aa: CASSAGSNRNYGYTF

abundance: NA
v_gene: TRBV9
len: 14
j_gene: TRBJ2-5
CDR3aa: CASSVAYRGETQYF

abundance: few
v_gene: TRBV19
len: 13
j_gene: TRBJ2-1
CDR3aa: CASSKTSADEQFF

abundance: large
v_gene: TRBV21-1
len: 16
j_gene: TRBJ1-5
CDR3aa: CASSPQGLEWNQPQHF

abundance: once
v_gene: TRBV29-1
len: 13
j_gene: TRBJ1-2
CDR3aa: CSVPASGDYGYTF

abundance: NA
v_gene: TRBV28
len: 13
j_gene: TRBJ2-5
CDR3aa: CASSGQGAETQYF